Listed below are T cell receptor beta chains from one sample, sequenced in a study of shared clonotypes between healthy human individuals. Here immunoSEQ multiplex PCR was the method, and the copy in TCRdb shows in-frame clones only, minus some. The table records 640,000 or so clones, about two thirds of them present only once. Material for sequencing was memory CD4+ T cells sorted from blood. The source of these receptors is a woman aged 25 to 39 in good health. Both conserved end residues are part of each CDR3. The D gene is left open where the match is weak. Expanded clones are given a class, and other clones once, few, many or no size at all.

few | - | TRBJ2-3 | TRBV7-3 | TGTGCCAGCAGCTCCTCCCGGTCCGGGCCCGAGTCAGATACGCAGTATTTT | CASSSSRSGPESDTQYF
- | - | TRBJ1-3 | TRBV25-1 | TGTGCCAGCAGTCCCATCGGGGTCGGAAACACCATATATTTT | CASSPIGVGNTIYF
- | TRBD2 | TRBJ2-7 | TRBV18 | TGTGCCAGCTCACCACCAGGACTAGCGGCAGCCTACGAGCAGTACTTC | CASSPPGLAAAYEQYF
- | TRBD2 | TRBJ2-2 | TRBV6-4 | TGTGCCAGCAGACAGACTAGCGGGAGTTCCGGGGAGCTGTTTTTT | CASRQTSGSSGELFF
few | - | TRBJ1-6 | TRBV30 | TGTGCCTGGAGCCCCGACCGGGGTTGGAATTCACCCCTCCACTTT | CAWSPDRGWNSPLHF
- | TRBD2 | TRBJ2-7 | TRBV28 | TGTGCCAGCAGTGTCGGGGCGCTCATCGCGGGGGGCGAGCAGTACTTC | CASSVGALIAGGEQYF
- | TRBD1 | TRBJ1-1 | TRBV10-1 | TGCGCCAGCAGTGATGGGACAGGGGGCACTGAAGCTTTCTTT | CASSDGTGGTEAFF
- | TRBD1 | TRBJ1-2 | TRBV25-1 | TGTGCCAGCAGGGGCCAAGGGACAGGGGACCTTTATGGCTACACCTTC | CASRGQGTGDLYGYTF
- | TRBD1 | TRBJ2-7 | TRBV13 | TGTGCCAGCAGCTCCGGGACAGGGTACGAGCAGTACTTC | CASSSGTGYEQYF
- | - | TRBJ2-3 | TRBV20-1 | TGCAGTGCTTTGCGGACAGATACGCAGTATTTT | CSALRTDTQYF
- | TRBD1 | TRBJ2-5 | TRBV13 | TGTGCCAGCAGCCCCCGACAGGGTTGGGGGACCCAGTACTTC | CASSPRQGWGTQYF
once | TRBD1 | TRBJ1-5 | TRBV7-6 | TGTGCCAGCAGCCCCAGGACAGGGGTTAATCAGCCCCAGCATTTT | CASSPRTGVNQPQHF
many | TRBD1 | TRBJ1-2 | TRBV11-2 | TGTGCCAGCAGCTCCGACAGGGGATCTGGCTACACCTTC | CASSSDRGSGYTF
- | - | TRBJ2-3 | TRBV10-3 | TGTGCCATCAGTGAGGCACCGACGGCAGATACGCAGTATTTT | CAISEAPTADTQYF
- | - | TRBJ1-2 | TRBV5-6 | TGTGCCAGCAGCTTAGAGCAGGTCCGCTACACCTTC | CASSLEQVRYTF
- | TRBD1 | TRBJ2-7 | TRBV19 | TGTGCCACCTCCGGTAGGGGACAGGGTAAATACGAGCAGTACTTC | CATSGRGQGKYEQYF